Below, one T cell receptor (beta chain) is given with its context. Its antigen is as yet unknown. This entry is derived from a study of cytomegalovirus exposure and HLA in healthy donors. General study results and limits: Cytomegalovirus association was assigned to approximately 160 TCR beta chains. Being productive about 87% or about 30% of the time was typical of most TCR beta V segments in an earlier analysis.

V lost 2 bases to trimming and J lost 4 bases, with 8 bases between them. CDR1 and CDR2 (germline): SGHAT, FQNNGV. There are 13 residues in the CDR3. 13 Jbeta primers and 60 Vbeta primers were used for the PCR. Sequencing used immunoSEQ multiplex PCR; TCRdb keeps in-frame clones, though not all of them. This sample's table has 130,000 or so clones. Sequenced material: PBMCs. The receptor's source is a woman between 40 and 50 years old in good health and CMV-seropositive. The gene calls are TRBV11-2 and TRBJ1-1, with D hard to call. CDR3 amino acids: CASSLMGRTEAFF. CDR3 coding DNA: TGTGCCAGCAGCTTAATGGGCCGCACTGAAGCTTTCTTT.